This TCR beta chain was observed in a study of T cells after yellow fever vaccination. Study-wide points: The secondary response showed a weaker magnitude and a faster peak, day 5 versus 15.

The CDR3 is 14 amino acids. V lost 6 bases and J 1 base, leaving 13 bases between the germline ends. CDR1 is SQVTM, CDR2 ANQGSEA, per germline. As concerns this clonotype: The antigen is not known.

Template switching by 5'RACE produced TCR cDNA, adding a universal primer site and UMIs. TCRdb re-called the 5' RACE reads through MiXCR, storing one row per CDR3 protein. This table has a few hundred thousand distinct CDR3 sequences, about 5.2% appearing once. Sequenced here: CD4+ T cells sorted from PBMCs, sampled on the day of the yellow fever booster vaccination. The chain combines TRBV29-1 with TRBJ2-1, with TRBD1 as a possible D gene (6 bases). The sequence was obtained from a man between 18 and 35 years old who received the YFV17D yellow fever vaccine. The CDR3 loop is CSVHDRRSYNEQFF. The CDR3 DNA reads as TGCAGCGTACACGACAGGAGATCCTACAATGAGCAGTTCTTC.